This is a list of T cell receptor beta chains from one sample in a study of shared clonotypes between healthy human individuals. Assay used: immunoSEQ multiplex PCR; TCRdb lists only in-frame clones, some missing. The sample carries approximately 340,000 clones, approximately 79% recorded once. The sample consisted of memory CD4+ T cells sorted from blood. These receptor sequences come from a man between 25 and 39 years old in good health. Both conserved end residues are part of each CDR3. Each record gives: D gene, J gene, V gene, clone size, CDR3 DNA, CDR3 protein. The D gene is left open where the match is weak. Only part of the rows carry a size: once, few, many, or a class if the clone is expanded.

- | TRBJ1-5 | TRBV10-3 | - | TGTGCCATCAGTGAGACAGTAATTAAGGATCAGCCCCAGCATTTT | CAISETVIKDQPQHF
TRBD1 | TRBJ1-2 | TRBV28 | - | TGTGCCAGCAGTAACGACAGGGACTATGGCTACACCTTC | CASSNDRDYGYTF
- | TRBJ2-2 | TRBV7-3 | - | TGTGCCAGCAGCTTATCAACGGAAACGGAGCTGTTTTTT | CASSLSTETELFF
- | TRBJ2-5 | TRBV25-1 | - | TGTGCCAGCAGTGAACACAATGGTGGGCGGGGGACCCAGTACTTC | CASSEHNGGRGTQYF
TRBD1 | TRBJ1-3 | TRBV10-1 | - | TGCGCCAGCAGTGCCCCGGGATTGGTACAGGGGGCTTTGCAGGGGAACTCTGGAAACACCATATATTTT | CASSAPGLVQGALQGNSGNTIYF
- | TRBJ2-7 | TRBV5-6 | - | TGTGCCAGCAGCTTGGCGGGGGAAGCCAAATACGAGCAGTACTTC | CASSLAGEAKYEQYF
- | TRBJ2-1 | TRBV18 | once | TGTGCCAGCTCACCGATGGGGAATTACAATGAGCAGTTCTTC | CASSPMGNYNEQFF
- | TRBJ2-1 | TRBV11-3 | - | TGTGCCAGCAGCCTCAGACTAGGGGTCACGGATGAGCAGTTCTTC | CASSLRLGVTDEQFF
TRBD2 | TRBJ2-3 | TRBV5-6 | - | TGTGCCAGCAGCTTGGGACTAGCGGGAGATACGCAGTATTTT | CASSLGLAGDTQYF
- | TRBJ1-1 | TRBV7-9 | - | TGTGCCAGCAGCTTCGAACAGCCAAACACTGAAGCTTTCTTT | CASSFEQPNTEAFF
- | TRBJ2-5 | TRBV14 | few | TGTGCCAGCAGCCAAGATCTGGGCCAAGAGACCCAGTACTTC | CASSQDLGQETQYF
- | TRBJ2-2 | TRBV7-9 | - | TGTGCCAGCACTAACACCGGGGAGCTGTTTTTT | CASTNTGELFF
TRBD1 | TRBJ2-7 | TRBV25-1 | - | TGTGCCAGCAGTGAGGCTGGGACAGGGTCCTACGAGCAGTACTTC | CASSEAGTGSYEQYF
- | TRBJ1-1 | TRBV6-1 | - | TGTGCCAGCAGTGATCTGGGACGCGGCACTGAAGCTTTCTTT | CASSDLGRGTEAFF
TRBD1 | TRBJ1-2 | TRBV5-6 | - | TGTGCCAGCAGCCTAGGGGACAGAGCTAACTATGGCTACACCTTC | CASSLGDRANYGYTF
- | TRBJ2-2 | TRBV18 | once | TGTGCCAGCTCACCCCCCTTAAGGAGCGTGAACACCGGGGAGCTGTTTTTT | CASSPPLRSVNTGELFF
TRBD1 | TRBJ1-4 | TRBV2 | - | TGTGCCAGCAGCCCAGGGGACAGCCCGACAACTAATGAAAAACTGTTTTTT | CASSPGDSPTTNEKLFF
TRBD2 | TRBJ2-7 | TRBV15 | once | TGTGCCACCAGCATACTAGCGGGACCTTACGAGCAGTACTTC | CATSILAGPYEQYF
- | TRBJ2-1 | TRBV19 | - | TGTGCCAGTAGTATCCCCAGGGGCAATGAGCAGTTCTTC | CASSIPRGNEQFF
- | TRBJ2-3 | TRBV11-2 | - | TGTGCCAGCAGCTTAGTGGCGTTGGGGAGCACAGATACGCAGTATTTT | CASSLVALGSTDTQYF
- | TRBJ2-7 | TRBV7-9 | - | TGTGCCAGCAGCTCTAGCTGGGTCCCCTGGAGGCACGAGCAGTACTTC | CASSSSWVPWRHEQYF
- | TRBJ2-7 | TRBV30 | - | TGTGCCTGGAGTGTACGGGAAGCGGACCCCTACGAGCAGTACTTC | CAWSVREADPYEQYF
- | TRBJ2-1 | TRBV7-2 | - | TGTGCCAGCAGCCACCAGCGACAGGTACCGGCCAATGAGCAGTTCTTC | CASSHQRQVPANEQFF
TRBD1 | TRBJ1-1 | TRBV6-5 | - | TGTGCCAGCAGTTATTCTAACACAGGGGCGGACACTGAAGCTTTCTTT | CASSYSNTGADTEAFF
- | TRBJ2-5 | TRBV2 | - | TGTGCCACAGGGAATTTAGGTGGAGAAGAGACCCAGTACTTC | CATGNLGGEETQYF
- | TRBJ2-5 | TRBV5-4 | - | TGTGCCAGCAGCTCTATGACCGGGTCAAAGGGAGAGACCCAGTACTTC | CASSSMTGSKGETQYF
- | TRBJ2-7 | TRBV5-6 | - | TGTGCCAGCAGCCTGCTGGGTGGGGAGCAGTACTTC | CASSLLGGEQYF
- | TRBJ2-1 | TRBV19 | - | TGTGCCAGTACCTCTGAGGGTAGCTCCTACAATGAGCAGTTCTTC | CASTSEGSSYNEQFF
TRBD1 | TRBJ2-2 | TRBV27 | - | TGTGCCAGCAGTTTCACACAGGGGCGAGGGGAGCTGTTTTTT | CASSFTQGRGELFF
- | TRBJ1-4 | TRBV18 | - | TGTGCCAGCTCGCCTAAGGGTAATGAAAAACTGTTTTTT | CASSPKGNEKLFF
- | TRBJ2-2 | TRBV6-1 | - | TGTGCCAGCATCCTGTCTGGCGTAGGCGGGGAGCTGTTTTTT | CASILSGVGGELFF
- | TRBJ2-1 | TRBV5-1 | - | TGCGCCAGCAGCCCACTCCACGGGCAGGGCGAGCAGTTCTTC | CASSPLHGQGEQFF
- | TRBJ2-5 | TRBV7-9 | - | TGTGCCAGCAGCTTAGCGCTTCAGGGTAGGGGAGGAGAGACCCAGTACTTC | CASSLALQGRGGETQYF
- | TRBJ1-4 | TRBV6-1 | - | TGTGCCAGCAGTGGGAGGGATACTAATGAAAAACTGTTTTTT | CASSGRDTNEKLFF
TRBD1 | TRBJ2-6 | TRBV7-6 | - | TGTGCCAGCAGCTTAGAGGGTGGCAGGGGGCATGGGGCCAACGTCCTGACTTTC | CASSLEGGRGHGANVLTF
- | TRBJ2-3 | TRBV6-4 | - | TGTGCCAGCAGTGACTCTGCAGATACGCAGTATTTT | CASSDSADTQYF
TRBD1 | TRBJ2-5 | TRBV2 | - | TGTGCCAGCGGGGGGACAGGGTTGCGTCAAGAGACCCAGTACTTC | CASGGTGLRQETQYF
TRBD1 | TRBJ1-1 | TRBV6-6 | - | TGTGCCGGTGGGACAGGGAACACTGAAGCTTTCTTT | CAGGTGNTEAFF
TRBD1 | TRBJ1-1 | TRBV9 | many | TGTGCCAGCAGCGTAGGATCTACAGGGGGCCGGGAAGCTTTCTTT | CASSVGSTGGREAFF
- | TRBJ2-5 | TRBV5-1 | - | TGCGCCAGCAGCTTGGCTGGGGGAGAGACCCAGTACTTC | CASSLAGGETQYF
- | TRBJ2-1 | TRBV6-6 | - | TGTGCCAGCCGGGGCGCCCTCTCCTACAATGAGCAGTTCTTC | CASRGALSYNEQFF
TRBD2 | TRBJ2-2 | TRBV5-1 | - | TGCGCCAGCAGCTCCACTAGCGGAGGGGATACCGGGGAGCTGTTTTTT | CASSSTSGGDTGELFF
TRBD2 | TRBJ2-7 | TRBV19 | - | TGTGCCAGTAGTATAACCGGGAGGGCCTACGAGCAGTACTTC | CASSITGRAYEQYF
- | TRBJ1-3 | TRBV18 | - | TGTGCCAGCTCACCACGTTCGGGGTTGGCTGGAAACACCATATATTTT | CASSPRSGLAGNTIYF
- | TRBJ2-1 | TRBV25-1 | - | TGTGCCAGCAGTGTAGGGACCTCTGCGCAGTTCTTC | CASSVGTSAQFF
- | TRBJ2-1 | TRBV7-2 | - | TGTGCCAGCAGCAGCCTCTTTGGCAATGAGCAGTTCTTC | CASSSLFGNEQFF
- | TRBJ2-1 | TRBV5-4 | - | TGTGCCAGCTCGCGGGCCATCTACAATGAGCAGTTCTTC | CASSRAIYNEQFF
- | TRBJ1-5 | TRBV15 | - | TGTGCCACCAGCAGAGGGACGGAGTTCAATCAGCCCCAGCATTTT | CATSRGTEFNQPQHF
- | TRBJ1-1 | TRBV18 | - | TGTGCCAGCTCACCTGGAATGAACACTGAAGCTTTCTTT | CASSPGMNTEAFF
- | TRBJ2-7 | TRBV7-9 | few | TGTGCCAGCAGCTTCGGGGGGCGGAACGAGCAGTACTTC | CASSFGGRNEQYF
- | TRBJ2-7 | TRBV4-3 | - | TGCGCCAGCAGCCAAGACCCCACATCCTACGAGCAGTACTTC | CASSQDPTSYEQYF
TRBD1 | TRBJ1-3 | TRBV28 | - | TGTGCCAGCAGTCCAGGGGGCCCTGGAAACACCATATATTTT | CASSPGGPGNTIYF
TRBD1 | TRBJ2-5 | TRBV10-1 | - | TGCGCCAGCAGGACAGGGGTGGTTCAGACCCAGTACTTC | CASRTGVVQTQYF